The rows below give T cell receptor beta chains drawn from one sample of a study of OX40 agonist ivuxolimab in advanced cancers. Measured with immunoSEQ multiplex PCR; TCRdb has only the in-frame clones, and not every one. This table holds roughly 25,000 clones, roughly 73% found once. Sequences were derived from CD4+ or CD8+ T cells sorted from blood, sampled in a trial of the OX40 agonist ivuxolimab. These receptors originate from an adult with an advanced solid tumor such as melanoma, head and neck, liver or kidney cancer. Both conserved end residues are part of each CDR3.

cdr3_aa: CASSSVDGGSTDTQYF; v_call: TRBV11-3; j_call: TRBJ2-3
cdr3_aa: CASSLPDNSPLHF; v_call: TRBV7-9; j_call: TRBJ1-6
cdr3_aa: CASSPTGAGEKLFF; v_call: TRBV7-8; j_call: TRBJ1-4
cdr3_aa: CASSRPGDWAGELFF; v_call: TRBV11-2; j_call: TRBJ2-2
cdr3_aa: CASSHRDRGQKLFF; v_call: TRBV7-9; j_call: TRBJ1-4
cdr3_aa: CSVGSWNYGYTF; v_call: TRBV29-1; j_call: TRBJ1-2
cdr3_aa: CASSTWTGDDYEAFF; v_call: TRBV28; j_call: TRBJ1-1
cdr3_aa: CASGFGLNTEAFF; v_call: TRBV12-5; j_call: TRBJ1-1
cdr3_aa: CASSLTGQGGGQYF; v_call: TRBV6-6; j_call: TRBJ2-7
cdr3_aa: CASSLARGDTSILGYGYTF; v_call: TRBV7-9; j_call: TRBJ1-2
cdr3_aa: CSVHGSYGYTF; v_call: TRBV29-1; j_call: TRBJ1-2
cdr3_aa: CASSPVVVAGANVLTF; v_call: TRBV9; j_call: TRBJ2-6
cdr3_aa: CAISEGWVNEQFF; v_call: TRBV10-3; j_call: TRBJ2-1
cdr3_aa: CASSLPSSGLQETQYF; v_call: TRBV7-6; j_call: TRBJ2-5
cdr3_aa: CASSGTGTLSYEQYF; v_call: TRBV2; j_call: TRBJ2-7
cdr3_aa: CASTFGGGAPGELFF; v_call: TRBV5-6; j_call: TRBJ2-2
cdr3_aa: CASKGQAFSNPYNEQFF; v_call: TRBV19; j_call: TRBJ2-1
cdr3_aa: CASSLLARTDTQYF; v_call: TRBV19; j_call: TRBJ2-3
cdr3_aa: CASSLEHRAGETQYF; v_call: TRBV11-2; j_call: TRBJ2-5
cdr3_aa: CASSEARRTGVFDGYTF; v_call: TRBV6-1; j_call: TRBJ1-2
cdr3_aa: CASNPRTDSYEQYF; v_call: TRBV28; j_call: TRBJ2-7
cdr3_aa: CASSVTDSTDTQYF; v_call: TRBV7-9; j_call: TRBJ2-3